The clone carrying this TCR beta chain has just a few counts. Antigen: not known. This sample stems from a study of identical twins. Findings and caveats of the study: Fewer insertions were carried by abundant cord blood beta clonotypes, but none was seen in memory repertoires.

It was template switching that added a universal primer site, and there were unique molecular identifiers on the cDNA. TCRdb ran MiXCR on the 5' RACE reads and lists one entry per CDR3 protein. The sample has around 200,000 distinct CDR3 sequences; 9.4% are singletons. V lost 2 bases and J 4 bases, leaving 5 bases between the germline ends. This CDR3 comprises 11 residues. Per germline, CDR1 DFQATT and CDR2 SNEGSKA (reference sequence). Sequencing was done on a sample of memory (CD45RO+) T cells sorted from blood. The V call is TRBV20-1, the J call TRBJ2-5, with D possibly TRBD2 on 5 matching bases. This receptor was identified in a woman aged 18-29 years in good health. CDR3 sequence: CSARRGETQYF. Here the CDR3 DNA reads TGCAGTGCTAGACGGGGAGAGACCCAGTACTTC.